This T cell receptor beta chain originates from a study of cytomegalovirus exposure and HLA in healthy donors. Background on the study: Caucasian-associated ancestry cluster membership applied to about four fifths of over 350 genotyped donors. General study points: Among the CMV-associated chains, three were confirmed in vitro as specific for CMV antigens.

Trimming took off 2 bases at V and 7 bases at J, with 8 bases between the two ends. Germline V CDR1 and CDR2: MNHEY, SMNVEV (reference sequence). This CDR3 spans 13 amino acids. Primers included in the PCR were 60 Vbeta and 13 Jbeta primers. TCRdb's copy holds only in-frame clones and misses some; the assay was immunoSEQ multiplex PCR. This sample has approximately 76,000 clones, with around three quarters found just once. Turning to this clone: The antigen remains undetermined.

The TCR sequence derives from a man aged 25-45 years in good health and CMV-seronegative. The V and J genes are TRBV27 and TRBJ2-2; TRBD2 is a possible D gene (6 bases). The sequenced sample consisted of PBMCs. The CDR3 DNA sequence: TGTGCCAGCAGTTTACGGCGGGACGGGGAGCTGTTTTTT. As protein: CASSLRRDGELFF.